The T cell receptor beta chain under discussion was sequenced for a study of patients and donors after allogeneic stem cell transplantation. Trimming at V came to 6 bases and at J to 6 bases, leaving 15 bases not matched to a gene. CDR3 size: 16 residues. Using its own MiXCR run on the RT-PCR reads, TCRdb lists one record per CDR3 protein. The sample shows 920,000 or so distinct CDR3 sequences, roughly 18% of them seen only once. This clonotype was counted between two and nine times. The sample was blood, either unsorted or a sorted T cell fraction (not recorded which). The chain is built from TRBV12-3 or TRBV12-4 and TRBJ2-5, with 8 bases fitting TRBD1. This TCR derives from a human donor who was either an allogeneic HSCT recipient or a stem cell or donor lymphocyte infusion donor (not recorded which). It is not recorded whose cells these are; they may come from a transplant donor. DNA of the CDR3: TGTGCCAGCAGAGTAGCAGGGGGCATAAAGGCTAAGACCCAGTACTTC. Translated, it gives CASRVAGGIKAKTQYF.